This T cell receptor (beta chain) was obtained from a study of cytomegalovirus exposure and HLA in healthy donors. Study in general: The roughly 110 validation repertoires used the same platform as the approximately 670 first-cohort repertoires (as reported by a later analysis). Study-wide results and limits: Cytomegalovirus status was reportedly diagnosed by the classifier with high specificity and sensitivity. Cytomegalovirus-associated TCR beta chains were listed, numbering some 170.

V trimming: 0 bases; J trimming: 8 bases; junction bases outside the gene matches: 4. This CDR3 is 13 amino acids long. Germline CDR1 SGHNT, CDR2 YYREEE (reference sequence). With respect to this clone: Its antigen remains unidentified.

Clones were sequenced by immunoSEQ multiplex PCR, and TCRdb holds only the in-frame ones, with some missing. Of 130,000 to 150,000 clones in the sample, 80% to 90% were seen once. Sequenced: PBMCs. The sequence was obtained from a woman aged 18 to 35 in good health and CMV-seropositive. The chain employs TRBV5-4 and TRBJ1-1; TRBD1 aligns across 7 bases. The CDR3 DNA reads as TGTGCCAGCAGCTTGGCCGGGACAGAAGAAGCTTTCTTT. It specifies CASSLAGTEEAFF.